These T cell receptor beta chains were read from a single sample in a study of cytomegalovirus exposure and HLA in healthy donors. The method was immunoSEQ multiplex PCR; TCRdb's version includes in-frame clones alone and lacks a portion of them. The sample lists about 95,000 clones, under 85% occurring once. Input material: PBMCs. The origin of the receptors is a man between 18 and 29 years old in good health and CMV-seropositive. The CDR3 runs from the conserved cysteine through the conserved F or W. Each record gives: D gene, V gene, clone size, J gene, CDR3 DNA, CDR3 protein. The D gene is left open where the match is weak. Clone size is not always given. Where it is, it says once, few, many or a class for expanded clones.

d_gene: -
v_gene: TRBV7-2
abundance: -
j_gene: TRBJ2-5
CDR3nt: TGTGCCAGCACCTTCGTTGAGACCCAGTACTTC
CDR3aa: CASTFVETQYF

d_gene: TRBD2
v_gene: TRBV5-1
abundance: -
j_gene: TRBJ2-3
CDR3nt: TGCGCCAGCAGCTTAGATGGCCTAGCGGGGGTACAAACAGATACGCAGTATTTT
CDR3aa: CASSLDGLAGVQTDTQYF

d_gene: -
v_gene: TRBV5-1
abundance: -
j_gene: TRBJ1-1
CDR3nt: TGCGCCAGCAGCTTCCAATTGACGACGGAGAGGAACACTGAAGCTTTCTTT
CDR3aa: CASSFQLTTERNTEAFF

d_gene: -
v_gene: TRBV12-5
abundance: -
j_gene: TRBJ2-5
CDR3nt: TGTGCTAGTGGTTTGGCCCCCGGCCCCGCCGGAGGAGAGACCCAGTACTTC
CDR3aa: CASGLAPGPAGGETQYF

d_gene: TRBD2
v_gene: TRBV5-4
abundance: -
j_gene: TRBJ2-7
CDR3nt: TGTGCCAGCAGCAAGTCTAGCGGGGGATCCACCTACGAGCAGTACTTC
CDR3aa: CASSKSSGGSTYEQYF

d_gene: -
v_gene: TRBV4-1
abundance: -
j_gene: TRBJ2-5
CDR3nt: TGCGCCAGCAGCCATCCACGGACAGATCACCAAGAGACCCAGTACTTC
CDR3aa: CASSHPRTDHQETQYF

d_gene: -
v_gene: TRBV5-4
abundance: once
j_gene: TRBJ2-7
CDR3nt: TGTGCCAGCAGCTCCCAGGGTTTGTGGACCTACGAGCAGTACTTC
CDR3aa: CASSSQGLWTYEQYF

d_gene: TRBD2
v_gene: TRBV30
abundance: once
j_gene: TRBJ2-1
CDR3nt: TGTGCCCGTACTAGCGGGGGGCCGCCGGGCTCCTACAATGAGCAGTTCTTC
CDR3aa: CARTSGGPPGSYNEQFF

d_gene: -
v_gene: TRBV6-5
abundance: few
j_gene: TRBJ2-2
CDR3nt: TGTGCCAGCAGTTACGTGCGACTAGTCACCGGGGAGCTGTTTTTT
CDR3aa: CASSYVRLVTGELFF

d_gene: TRBD2
v_gene: TRBV5-1
abundance: -
j_gene: TRBJ2-7
CDR3nt: TGCGCCAGCAGCTTCTCTAGCGGGGGGACGAGCTACGAGCAGTACTTC
CDR3aa: CASSFSSGGTSYEQYF

d_gene: TRBD1
v_gene: TRBV19
abundance: few
j_gene: TRBJ1-5
CDR3nt: TGTGCCAGTAGTATAGGGAGGGACAGGGGGGGCCAGCCCCAGCATTTT
CDR3aa: CASSIGRDRGGQPQHF

d_gene: TRBD1
v_gene: TRBV28
abundance: -
j_gene: TRBJ2-6
CDR3nt: TGTGCCAGCAGTTTTAGAGGGACAGGGGTTGGGCCTGGGGCCAACGTCCTGACTTTC
CDR3aa: CASSFRGTGVGPGANVLTF

d_gene: -
v_gene: TRBV28
abundance: -
j_gene: TRBJ1-3
CDR3nt: TGTGCCAGCATTCGCAGCTCTGGAAACACCATATATTTT
CDR3aa: CASIRSSGNTIYF

d_gene: -
v_gene: TRBV6-1
abundance: once
j_gene: TRBJ1-5
CDR3nt: TGTGCCAGCAGTGAAGCGCTGACAAGATATAGCAATCAGCCCCAGCATTTT
CDR3aa: CASSEALTRYSNQPQHF

d_gene: TRBD1
v_gene: TRBV9
abundance: -
j_gene: TRBJ1-4
CDR3nt: TGTGCCAGCAGCGCCTCAACAGGGGACGAAAAACTGTTTTTT
CDR3aa: CASSASTGDEKLFF

d_gene: TRBD1
v_gene: TRBV5-1
abundance: -
j_gene: TRBJ2-7
CDR3nt: TGCGCCAGCAGCCCACAGGGACAGAACTACGAGCAGTACTTC
CDR3aa: CASSPQGQNYEQYF

d_gene: -
v_gene: TRBV19
abundance: -
j_gene: TRBJ1-1
CDR3nt: TGTGCCAGTAGTATGGGGGATCGGTTCAGGGGATGGGACACTGAAGCTTTCTTT
CDR3aa: CASSMGDRFRGWDTEAFF

d_gene: TRBD2
v_gene: TRBV2
abundance: -
j_gene: TRBJ2-4
CDR3nt: TGTGCCAGCTGTCGGACTAGGGCCAAAAACATTCAGTACTTC
CDR3aa: CASCRTRAKNIQYF

d_gene: TRBD1
v_gene: TRBV4-1
abundance: -
j_gene: TRBJ1-2
CDR3nt: TGCGCCAGCAGCCATGGACAGGTCTCGGGCGGCTACACCTTC
CDR3aa: CASSHGQVSGGYTF

d_gene: TRBD1
v_gene: TRBV5-8
abundance: once
j_gene: TRBJ1-5
CDR3nt: TGTGCCAGCAGCCGACAGGGGGGTTTGGATAGCAATCAGCCCCAGCATTTT
CDR3aa: CASSRQGGLDSNQPQHF

d_gene: TRBD1
v_gene: TRBV2
abundance: -
j_gene: TRBJ1-1
CDR3nt: TGTGCCAGCAGTGGGCAGGGGGTGGGTACTGAAGCTTTCTTT
CDR3aa: CASSGQGVGTEAFF

d_gene: TRBD1
v_gene: TRBV28
abundance: -
j_gene: TRBJ1-4
CDR3nt: TGTGCCAGCAGTTTATTCCAGGGGGCGACTAATGAAAAACTGTTTTTT
CDR3aa: CASSLFQGATNEKLFF

d_gene: -
v_gene: TRBV10-3
abundance: -
j_gene: TRBJ1-2
CDR3nt: TGTGCCATCAGTGAGTCCGGGGGGGGGAACTATGGCTACACCTTC
CDR3aa: CAISESGGGNYGYTF

d_gene: TRBD1
v_gene: TRBV6-4
abundance: -
j_gene: TRBJ2-3
CDR3nt: TGTGCCAGTAAAGCCGGGACAGGGGATGCAGATACGCAGTATTTT
CDR3aa: CASKAGTGDADTQYF

d_gene: -
v_gene: TRBV5-1
abundance: -
j_gene: TRBJ1-3
CDR3nt: TGCGCCAGCAGCTTGAACGCAGGGGGAAACACCATATATTTT
CDR3aa: CASSLNAGGNTIYF

d_gene: -
v_gene: TRBV28
abundance: -
j_gene: TRBJ2-3
CDR3nt: TGTGCCACACCCAAGACCCTAGCCACAGATACGCAGTATTTT
CDR3aa: CATPKTLATDTQYF

d_gene: -
v_gene: TRBV21-1
abundance: -
j_gene: TRBJ2-1
CDR3nt: TGTGCCAGACCGACTAGCAACAATGAGCAGTTCTTC
CDR3aa: CARPTSNNEQFF

d_gene: -
v_gene: TRBV10-3
abundance: -
j_gene: TRBJ2-1
CDR3nt: TGTGCCATCAGTGAGATTGCGGCCTCCTACAATGAGCAGTTCTTC
CDR3aa: CAISEIAASYNEQFF

d_gene: TRBD2
v_gene: TRBV5-1
abundance: -
j_gene: TRBJ2-3
CDR3nt: TGCGCCAGCAGCAAAGCGGGGGGTCGAGATACGCAGTATTTT
CDR3aa: CASSKAGGRDTQYF

d_gene: -
v_gene: TRBV5-1
abundance: -
j_gene: TRBJ2-2
CDR3nt: TGCGCCAGCAGCGGAAGGGGACTTCAGAACACCGGGGAGCTGTTTTTT
CDR3aa: CASSGRGLQNTGELFF

d_gene: TRBD1
v_gene: TRBV7-9
abundance: -
j_gene: TRBJ2-4
CDR3nt: TGTGCCAGCAGCCAAGACAGGGTCAAGAACATTCAGTACTTC
CDR3aa: CASSQDRVKNIQYF

d_gene: TRBD2
v_gene: TRBV28
abundance: -
j_gene: TRBJ2-1
CDR3nt: TGTGCCAGCAGCCCCACCGGACTAGCGGGTCACAATGAGCAGTTCTTC
CDR3aa: CASSPTGLAGHNEQFF

d_gene: -
v_gene: TRBV7-9
abundance: -
j_gene: TRBJ1-6
CDR3nt: TGTGCCAGCAGCTTAGGCCCAGGTCCTTTTGATTCACCCCTCCACTTT
CDR3aa: CASSLGPGPFDSPLHF

d_gene: -
v_gene: TRBV27
abundance: -
j_gene: TRBJ1-1
CDR3nt: TGTGCCAGCAGTTTGATTAGGGGGAGGGACACTGAAGCTTTCTTT
CDR3aa: CASSLIRGRDTEAFF

d_gene: TRBD1
v_gene: TRBV30
abundance: -
j_gene: TRBJ1-4
CDR3nt: TGTGCCTGGACCCCCGGGACAGCGCTTGAAAAACTGTTTTTT
CDR3aa: CAWTPGTALEKLFF

d_gene: -
v_gene: TRBV5-4
abundance: -
j_gene: TRBJ1-1
CDR3nt: TGTGCCGTAAAAAACGGGGGCACTGAAGCTTTCTTT
CDR3aa: CAVKNGGTEAFF

d_gene: -
v_gene: TRBV28
abundance: -
j_gene: TRBJ2-3
CDR3nt: TGTGCCAGCAGTTCCGAGGCAGATACGCAGTATTTT
CDR3aa: CASSSEADTQYF